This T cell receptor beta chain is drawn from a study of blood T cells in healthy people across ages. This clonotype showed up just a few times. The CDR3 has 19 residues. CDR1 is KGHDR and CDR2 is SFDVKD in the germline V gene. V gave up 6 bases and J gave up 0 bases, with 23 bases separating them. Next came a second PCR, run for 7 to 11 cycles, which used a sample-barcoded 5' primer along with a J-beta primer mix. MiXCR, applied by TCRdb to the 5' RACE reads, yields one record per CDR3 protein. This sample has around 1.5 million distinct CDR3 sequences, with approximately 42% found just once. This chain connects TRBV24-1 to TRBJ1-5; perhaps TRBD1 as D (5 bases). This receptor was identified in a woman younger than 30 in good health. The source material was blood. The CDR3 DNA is TGTGCCACCAGTAGATCGACAGACCTTCAACCCTATAGCAATCAGCCCCAGCATTTT. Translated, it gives CATSRSTDLQPYSNQPQHF.